Reported below is one T cell receptor beta chain. Its antigen remains unidentified. There are no base qualities to consult, and no much larger clone falls within one base. Ophthalmopathy patients had moderately to severely active disease, with a Clinical Activity Score of 3 or more, a NOSPECS grade of 4 or more, and a disease duration of less than 3 months. The study excluded patients with uncontrolled infections, other autoimmune diseases, pregnancy or lactation. Diagnoses were based on clinical symptoms, serum thyroxine and TRAb, thyroid ultrasound and orbital computed tomography. PBMCs were isolated from more than 8 ml of fresh peripheral blood by Ficoll-Paque density gradient centrifugation. Total RNA was extracted using Trizol reagent, and RNA quality was assessed on an Agilent 2100 Bioanalyzer. The TCR beta CDR3 regions were amplified from RNA transcripts. The first round of RT-PCR for the TCR CDR3 was performed with the HTBI primer set and the Qiagen OneStep RT-PCR kit. A second multiplex PCR round built the libraries, followed by size selection and purification. Paired-end sequencing of the libraries was performed with 100 bp reads on an Illumina HiSeq2000. On the study's bioinformatics: Raw data were processed with SOAPnuke, discarding reads with adapters, uncalled bases, mean Phred below 15, or no exact constant-primer or identifier match. COPE v1.2.5 was used to merge the high-quality paired reads, and each unique nucleotide sequence was defined as a clonotype. MiTCR v1.1 was used to align the clonotypes against IMGT TRBV, TRBD and TRBJ reference segments. Analysis was restricted to V-J combinations with a frequency above 0.0001, which covered roughly 99% of repertoires. The TCS score was defined as the ratio of F50 (clonal expansion) to E x V (chaos), calculated using BLOSUM62-based TCRdist between CDR3 peptides within each V-J. Welch's t-statistics and random forest reduced some 510 V-J features to 13, which were used in a naive Bayes classifier (R e1071). TCRdb reprocessing: public reads trimmed at Q25 with fastp, clones called with MiXCR, in-frame beta chains kept. Each CDR3 protein gets just one entry, which takes the most common genes and DNA from the rows behind it. The V and J calls were not made by the authors but by TCRdb's processing. Present in this sample are under 350,000 distinct CDR3 sequences, 15% to 20% of which were seen just once. The ten largest clones add up to approximately 57% of the sample.

This sample was included in a study of T cells in Graves' hyperthyroidism and ophthalmopathy (dated by TCRdb to the late 2010s). With respect to the entire study: Peripheral blood samples were taken at initial diagnosis, before any treatment was given. To identify distinguishing TCR V-J signatures, a discovery cohort of some 100 patients was used, comprising some 43 with Graves' ophthalmopathy and 55 to 65 with stable Graves' hyperthyroidism. Whether ophthalmopathy could be predicted prospectively was tested in an independent validation cohort made up of fewer than 20 hyperthyroidism patients plus 17 patients who later progressed to ophthalmopathy. The 100 discovery patients were randomly split 7:3 into training and test sets. In roughly six Graves' hyperthyroidism patients, the study also compared T-cell repertoires from thyroid tissue with T-cell repertoires from blood. After sampling, hyperthyroidism patients received methimazole starting at 30 mg daily, and ophthalmopathy patients received high-dose intravenous methylprednisolone. The paper describes TCR Vbeta CDR3 sequencing of 120 to 150 peripheral blood samples, made up of 43 ophthalmopathy patients, some 80 hyperthyroidism patients and approximately 17 progressor patients.

Findings and caveats that apply to the study as a whole: Most expanded thyroid clonotypes (frequency above 0.001) were also detected in blood, a finding suggesting that blood repertoires may reflect thyroid immune responses. A model built on a 13 V-J signature distinguished ophthalmopathy from stable hyperthyroidism, reaching about 88% sensitivity and approximately 81% specificity in cross-validation and 80%/75% in testing. Sample size was not statistically predetermined, and investigators were not blinded to group allocation. During validation, the model predicted progression to ophthalmopathy a median of approximately 6.5 months ahead of onset, with approximately 71% sensitivity and under 85% specificity.

V is clipped by 9 bases and J by 3 bases, and the sequence between their germline boundaries is 15 bases long. The germline V gene (reference sequence) supplies CDR1 LGHDT and CDR2 YNNKEL. Taken from cysteine to phenylalanine, the CDR3 has 13 residues. Only the CDR3 DNA is retained, 39 bases long and in frame from the first base. Material for sequencing was blood. The rearranged segments are TRBV3-1 and TRBJ2-7, with the D gene too uncertain to name. The TCR comes from an older woman with Graves' ophthalmopathy. The DNA sequence is given as TGTGCCAGTAGTATCCGGACCGGCTACGAGCAGTACTTC. Its coded protein is CASSIRTGYEQYF.